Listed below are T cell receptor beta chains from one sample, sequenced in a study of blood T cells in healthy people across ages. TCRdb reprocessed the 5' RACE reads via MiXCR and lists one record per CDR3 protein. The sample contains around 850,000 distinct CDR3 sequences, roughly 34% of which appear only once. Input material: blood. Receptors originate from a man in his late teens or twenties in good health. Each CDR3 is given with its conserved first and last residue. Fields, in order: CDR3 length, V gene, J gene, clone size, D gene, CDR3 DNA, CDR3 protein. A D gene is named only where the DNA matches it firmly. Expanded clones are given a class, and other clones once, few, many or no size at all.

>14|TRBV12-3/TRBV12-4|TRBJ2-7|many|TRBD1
TGTGCCAGCACCACCGGGACAGCAAGCTACGAGCAGTACTTC
CASTTGTASYEQYF
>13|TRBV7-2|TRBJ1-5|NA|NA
TGTGCCAGCCAAGGGACGGGAAACCAGCCCCAGCATTTT
CASQGTGNQPQHF
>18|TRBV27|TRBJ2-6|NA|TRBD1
TGTGCCAGCAGTCCCGACAGGGGGATTCTAGCTGGGGCCAACGTCCTGACTTTC
CASSPDRGILAGANVLTF
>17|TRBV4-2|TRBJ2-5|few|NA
TGTGCCAGCAGCCAAGATCGTCTGGTAGCTGCCGGGGAGACCCAGTACTTC
CASSQDRLVAAGETQYF
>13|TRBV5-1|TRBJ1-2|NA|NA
TGCGCCAGCAGCTCAACCTCCTCAAGGTTCTACACCTTC
CASSSTSSRFYTF
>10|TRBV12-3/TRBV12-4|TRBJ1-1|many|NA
TGTGCCAGCAGTCAAACTGAAGCTTTCTTT
CASSQTEAFF
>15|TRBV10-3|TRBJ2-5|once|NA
TGTGCCATCAGTGAGTTACAGGTCGTAGGAGAGACCCAGTACTTC
CAISELQVVGETQYF
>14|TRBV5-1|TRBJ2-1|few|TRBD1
TGCGCCAGCGGCCGGGACAGTACCTACAATGAGCAGTTCTTC
CASGRDSTYNEQFF
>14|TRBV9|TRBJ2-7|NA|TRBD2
TGTGCCAGCAGCCCCCCTCTAGCGGCCAATGAGCAGTACTTC
CASSPPLAANEQYF
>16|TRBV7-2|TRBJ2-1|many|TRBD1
TGTGCCAGCAGCTCCCCCCCAGGGGGCTCCTACAATGAGCAGTTCTTC
CASSSPPGGSYNEQFF
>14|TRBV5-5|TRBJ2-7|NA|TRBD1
TGTGCCAGCAGCCCCCCGGACAGGGCCTACGAGCAGTACTTC
CASSPPDRAYEQYF
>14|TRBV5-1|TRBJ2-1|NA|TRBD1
TGCGCCAGCAGCCTCGGGACAGCAAAAGTGACCCAGTTCTTC
CASSLGTAKVTQFF
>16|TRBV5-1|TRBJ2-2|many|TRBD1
TGCGCCAGCAGCTTGGCCGGGACAGCGAACACCGGGGAGCTGTTTTTT
CASSLAGTANTGELFF
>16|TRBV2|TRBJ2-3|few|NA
TGTGCCAGCAGCAACTCGGGCCTCCGCGGCACAGATACGCAGTATTTT
CASSNSGLRGTDTQYF
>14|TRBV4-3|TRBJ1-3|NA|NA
TGCGCCAGCAGCCAGGACGGTTTCAGAAACACCATATATTTT
CASSQDGFRNTIYF
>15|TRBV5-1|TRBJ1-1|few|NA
TGCGCCAGCAGGCCTTCCTGGTCCGCGAACACTGAAGCTTTCTTT
CASRPSWSANTEAFF
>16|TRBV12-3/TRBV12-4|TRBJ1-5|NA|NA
TGTGCCAGCAGTTTAGAGGGGATGGGGAGCAATCAGCCCCAGCATTTT
CASSLEGMGSNQPQHF
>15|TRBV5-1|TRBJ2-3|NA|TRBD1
TGCGCCAGCAGCGAGGACAGGGTTAGCACAGATACGCAGTATTTT
CASSEDRVSTDTQYF
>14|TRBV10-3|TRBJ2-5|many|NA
TGTGCCATCAGTGAATTAAAGGGGCAAGAGACCCAGTACTTC
CAISELKGQETQYF
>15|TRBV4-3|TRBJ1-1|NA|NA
TGCGCCAGCAGCCACCGCACCGGAGGGAACACTGAAGCTTTCTTT
CASSHRTGGNTEAFF
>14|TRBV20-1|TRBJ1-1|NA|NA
TGCAGTGCTAGAGAATCCAGGGGGAACACTGAAGCTTTCTTT
CSARESRGNTEAFF
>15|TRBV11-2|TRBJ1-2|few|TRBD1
TGTGCCAGCAGCGCGAACAGGGGCCCTCACTATGGCTACACCTTC
CASSANRGPHYGYTF
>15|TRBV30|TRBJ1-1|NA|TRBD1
TGTGCCTGTACATTGGACAGGGGTTTTGGGACTGAAGCTTTCTTT
CACTLDRGFGTEAFF
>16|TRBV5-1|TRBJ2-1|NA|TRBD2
TGCGCCAGCAGCTCTAGCGGGGGGGCCTCCTGGAATGAGCAGTTCTTC
CASSSSGGASWNEQFF
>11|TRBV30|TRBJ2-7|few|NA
TGTGCCTGGAGTAGGGAGAACGAGCAGTACTTC
CAWSRENEQYF
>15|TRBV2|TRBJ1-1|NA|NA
TGTGCCAGCATTATCAGGGGTGTGGCGAACACTGAAGCTTTCTTT
CASIIRGVANTEAFF
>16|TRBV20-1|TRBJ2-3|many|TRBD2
TGCAGTGCTAGAGACCCTAGCGGGGGGGCTTTTGATACGCAGTATTTT
CSARDPSGGAFDTQYF